The present TCR beta chain was sequenced within a study of graft-versus-host responses after intestinal transplantation (dated by TCRdb to about 2021). Background for the entire study: The transplants that recipients received were multivisceral, liver-intestinal, or isolated intestinal. Donor T cell macrochimerism was defined as a peak of at least 4% donor T cells among recipient peripheral blood mononuclear cells. The cohort enrolled 20 to 25 intestinal transplant recipients including one retransplant, and a few patients lacking pretransplant specimens were excluded. Alloreactive clones were identified by sequencing pre-transplant mixed lymphocyte reaction products and comparing them with unstimulated pre-transplant donor and recipient T cells. Instead of going to the commercial service, samples from a few later patients were sequenced in-house on an Illumina MiSeq and processed with MiXCR. Every recipient was given anti-thymocyte globulin induction, followed by roughly 3 years of maintenance tacrolimus and steroids. Bulk TCR-beta CDR3 sequencing was used to track graft-versus-host and host-versus-graft alloreactive T cell clones in the graft, circulation and bone marrow after intestinal transplantation.

The method behind the library was the immunoSEQ multiplex PCR assay. High-throughput TCR-beta CDR3 sequencing of genomic DNA from most patients was performed by Adaptive Biotechnologies. The original pipeline was this. TCR sequencing data for roughly 17 patients were retrieved from Adaptive's ImmunoSEQ software; a few other patients were processed with MiXCR and VDJtools. CDR3 nucleotide sequences shared between donor and recipient were removed because the origin of such sequences could not be assigned. At least 2-fold expansion over unstimulated cells and a minimum CFSE-low frequency of 0.002% (template counts) or 0.001% (read counts) were required for clones to be classified as alloreactive. Clones were considered mappable if detected in sequenced pre-transplant spleen, lymph node, or MLR CFSE-low populations of the donor or recipient. Cumulative frequency of alloreactive clones was calculated as a percentage of all sequences weighted by copy number. TCRdb limited this immuneACCESS table to in-frame rearrangements with V and J called. A share of clones is missing; checked studies link under half to unresolved V genes, and the rest is unexplained. D and trimming were read from the DNA, whereas the V and J calls and clone size are those reported in that table. This sample is represented by more than 25,000 clones; over 90% of them were singletons. The ten largest make up 0.5% to 0.65% of the sample.

What the work shows at the level of the full study, not this receptor alone: Early after transplant, peak levels of circulating GvH clones were found to be associated with declines in HvG clones. Patients with donor T cell macrochimerism had high GvH to HvG T cell clonal ratios in their allografts. Conclusions were limited by the relatively low number and heterogeneity of intestinal transplant patients. GvH clones were found in recipient bone marrow, and some of the GvH clones appeared earlier in ileal mucosa or blood, which is consistent with an intestinal mucosal origin.

Blood samples were collected up to 4 times in the first month after transplant and then at least monthly when available. Points on this clone: The clone's antigen remains unknown. No much larger clone exists at a distance of one base, and base qualities are not known.

The V and J ends are trimmed by 6 bases and 2 bases, leaving 17 bases between them. From a lookup of the germline V gene (reference sequence), CDR1 and CDR2 are MNHEY and SMNVEV. From the cysteine through the phenylalanine, the CDR3 covers 16 amino acids. Only the CDR3 region is kept as DNA, spanning 48 bases read in frame from base 1. The V and J genes are TRBV27 and TRBJ1-5; D gene: possibly TRBD1, on 6 matching bases. The receptor was isolated from a human patient who received an intestinal transplant, so some T cells may come from the graft donor. The sample here was PBMCs, taken 18 days after transplant. The DNA is TGTGCCAGCAGAGCCACAGGGATGGGCGGCAATCAGCCCCAGCATTTT. This encodes CASRATGMGGNQPQHF.